This record looks at one T cell receptor beta chain sequence and its context. The antigen remains undetermined. Deep level was the assay's run setting. Data came from immunoSEQ multiplex PCR; TCRdb stores just in-frame clones and leaves some out. The sample consists of under 1,900,000 clones, 97% to 99% of them appearing once. These data originate in a study of shared clonotypes between healthy human individuals. Study results and limitations: Non-shared clonotypes displayed generation probabilities falling below those of clonotypes present in all four donors. Among donors, sharing of clonotypes was expected to be affected by sequencing depth.

The CDR3 runs to 14 residues. Trimming removed 0 bases from V and 0 bases from J, with 4 bases in between. Looked up from germline, CDR1 is PRHDT and CDR2 is FYEKMQ (reference sequence). V usage is TRBV13 and J usage is TRBJ2-3; no reliable D call. The sequenced material came from naive CD4+ T cells sorted from blood. The subset here: CD45RA+ positively selected. This receptor was taken from a man aged 25-45 years in good health. The CDR3 region has the DNA TGTGCCAGCAGCTTAGGCGTAAGCACAGATACGCAGTATTTT. Translating it yields CASSLGVSTDTQYF. The whole variable domain, filled in from reference TRBV13 and TRBJ2-3, reads AAGVIQSPRHLIKEKRETATLKCYPIPRHDTVYWYQQGPGQDPQFLISFYEKMQSDKGSIPDRFSAQQFSDYHSELNMSSLELGDSALYFCASSLGVSTDTQYFGPGTRLTVL.